The TCR beta chain described here comes from a study of blood T cell repertoires in COVID-19 (dated by TCRdb to the early 2020s). Some background on the complete study: Samples covering the acute and convalescent phases of COVID-19 were provided by collaborators in the United States, Italy and Spain. The prospective study material was composed of cDNA or gDNA derived from T cells, B-cell-depleted T cells, or PBMCs. Subjects who had been exposed to COVID-19, were actively infected with it, or had recovered from it provided the deeply sampled blood TCRbeta repertoires that made up the dataset. Samples were obtained from the ongoing ImmuneRACE study (first 160 participants) and from 1,254 subjects provided by 6 global collaborators. The repertoires were released in a freely available public database meant as a resource for research on the immune response to SARS-CoV-2. A de-identified subject ID, COVID-19 status, age in years and sex were almost always included in the sample metadata. Where available, HLA class I and class II types were obtained from metadata supplied by the sample provider rather than from assay-based typing. The study at large found these results: How much clinical and demographic metadata was included differed by source and by participant, and the metadata was provided uncurated.

With regard to this clone: Its target antigen remains unknown. It has no much larger one-base neighbor in the sample; base qualities were not kept.

Collaborating institutions collected whole blood in K2EDTA tubes following their own protocols. Collaborator samples were shipped for TCRbeta analysis as frozen whole blood, isolated PBMCs, or DNA extracted from either sample type. Inclusive of the bounding cysteine and phenylalanine, the CDR3 is 16 residues long. Only the CDR3 portion is preserved as DNA: 48 bases, with reading frame beginning at the first base. CDR1 KGHSH and CDR2 LQKENI were looked up in the germline V gene. V has 3 bases trimmed and J has 4 bases trimmed; junction bases matching no gene number 7. TCRbeta CDR3 regions were amplified from genomic DNA using the immunoSEQ Assay, a bias-controlled multiplex PCR. Processing in the source paper ran as follows. The number of nucleated cells in each sample was estimated by amplification of reference gene primers within the assay. To quantify the absolute abundance of each unique TCRbeta CDR3 rearrangement, sequence reads were collapsed and filtered. Productive Simpson clonality was computed per sample as the square root of Simpson's diversity index over productive rearrangements. TCRdb stores this immuneACCESS table with in-frame sequences only. Part of the clones is absent; in the studies checked, under half of the shortfall reflects unresolved V genes, and no reason is known for the rest. V and J calls and clone size come straight from that table; D and trimming were deduced from the DNA. In this sample the table shows some 45,000 clones, roughly 89% of which occur a single time. Of the sample, 6% to 6.5% falls within the top ten clones.

The sample taken for sequencing was peripheral blood. The chain uses TRBV18 and TRBJ1-4, with 8 middle bases fitting TRBD1. The source is a man between 65 and 85 years old with active COVID-19. The CDR3 reads CASSPRGTGDNEKLFF. DNA sequence: TGTGCCAGCTCACCGCGAGGGACAGGAGATAATGAAAAACTGTTTTTT.